The 8 T cell receptor beta chains below were found in one sample sequenced in a study of shared clonotypes between healthy human individuals (dated by TCRdb to about 2020). Library preparation employed the immunoSEQ multiplex PCR assay. TCRdb took over this immuneACCESS table, retaining in-frame rearrangements with V and J assigned. Such tables are incomplete; in checked studies, under half of the missing clones stem from an unresolved V gene, and the remainder is unexplained. The sample table records approximately 1.5 million clones; 98% to 99% of these occur just once. The ten most abundant clones make up over 0.3% of the sample. The sample taken for sequencing was naive CD4+ T cells sorted from blood. According to the study, the label for this sample's cell subset or site signals: CD45RA+ positively selected. The receptors here all came from a man younger than 40 in good health.

This clone was recorded only once. Other DNA variants within this sample encode the same CDR3. This chain connects TRBV2 to TRBJ1-4, with 8 bases aligning to TRBD1. The germline V gene encodes CDR1 SNHLY and CDR2 FYNNEI. This CDR3 has 12 residues. V trimming: 5 bases; J trimming: 8 bases; junction bases outside the gene matches: 1. The CDR3: CASSRQGEKLFF. In nucleotides, the CDR3 is TGTGCCAGCAGTAGACAGGGGGAAAAACTGTTTTTT. Full variable domain (rest looked up from reference TRBV2 and TRBJ1-4): EPEVTQTPSHQVTQMGQEVILRCVPISNHLYFYWYRQILGQKVEFLVSFYNNEISEKSEIFDDQFSVERPDGSNFTLKIRSTKLEDSAMYFCASSRQGEKLFFGSGTQLSVL.

The CDR3 DNA reads TGTGCCAGCAGCCTTGATGTTCATGCCTACGAGCAGTACTTC. Amino acids: CASSLDVHAYEQYF. V usage is TRBV21-1 and J usage is TRBJ2-7. TRBV21-1 corresponds to a pseudogene. The CDR3 contains 14 residues.

The chain employs TRBV19 and TRBJ2-7; 9 positions match TRBD1. The CDR3 is 15 residues long. Germline trimming cut 3 bases from V and 2 bases from J; bases unmatched to any gene: 5. Germline CDR1 and CDR2: LNHDA and SQIVND (reference sequence). This CDR3 is CASSMGQGRAYEQYF. The CDR3 nucleotides read TGTGCCAGTAGTATGGGACAGGGCCGTGCCTACGAGCAGTACTTC.

The V gene is TRBV28, the J gene TRBJ2-2; D uncertain. The CDR3 runs to 13 residues. CDR1 MDHEN and CDR2 SYDVKM come from the germline V gene. Trimming took off 3 bases at V and 5 bases at J, with 7 bases between the two ends. CDR3 sequence reads: CASSFTRTGELFF. Here the CDR3 DNA reads TGTGCCAGCAGTTTCACCAGAACCGGGGAGCTGTTTTTT. The full variable domain, in which reference TRBV28 and TRBJ2-2 provide the parts outside the CDR3, is DVKVTQSSRYLVKRTGEKVFLECVQDMDHENMFWYRQDPGLGLRLIYFSYDVKMKEKGDIPEGYSVSREKKERFSLILESASTNQTSMYLCASSFTRTGELFFGEGSRLTVL.

In its sample, this clone was seen once. This chain connects TRBV18 to TRBJ1-3; a weak D match, TRBD1 (6 bases). CDR1 and CDR2 (germline): KGHSH, LQKENI. V shed 5 bases and J shed 1 base, with 9 bases lying between them. CDR3 size: 14 residues. The CDR3 here is CASSGGPSGNTIYF. CDR3 DNA: TGTGCCAGCTCAGGGGGGCCTTCTGGAAACACCATATATTTT.

The chain employs TRBV6-5 and TRBJ1-5; D remains ambiguous. This CDR3 has 14 amino acids. CDR1 and CDR2 (germline): MNHEY, SVGAGI. V gave up 1 base and J gave up 5 bases, with 9 bases separating them. The CDR3 DNA is TGTGCCAGCAGTTACTTAGGGTACGATCAGCCCCAGCATTTT. This gives the protein CASSYLGYDQPQHF.

With regard to this clone: The sample carries other DNA sequences with the same CDR3. V and J are TRBV18 and TRBJ2-2; no clear D gene. Germline CDR1 reads KGHSH; CDR2 reads LQKENI. CDR3 length: 12 residues. Trimming removed 6 bases from V and 3 bases from J, with 5 bases in between. Here the CDR3 DNA reads TGTGCCAGCTCGTCGGACACCGGGGAGCTGTTTTTT. Amino acids: CASSSDTGELFF.

This chain connects TRBV6-4 to TRBJ2-5, with TRBD1 matching over 8 bases. With 7 bases clipped from V and 2 bases from J, the junction kept 12 bases outside the gene matches. The V gene's germline CDR1 is MRHNA and CDR2 SNTAGT. The CDR3 is made up of 16 amino acids. Here the CDR3 DNA reads TGTGCCAGCACACTCCAGGGGGCGGTCCGTCAAGAGACCCAGTACTTC. Translated, it gives CASTLQGAVRQETQYF.